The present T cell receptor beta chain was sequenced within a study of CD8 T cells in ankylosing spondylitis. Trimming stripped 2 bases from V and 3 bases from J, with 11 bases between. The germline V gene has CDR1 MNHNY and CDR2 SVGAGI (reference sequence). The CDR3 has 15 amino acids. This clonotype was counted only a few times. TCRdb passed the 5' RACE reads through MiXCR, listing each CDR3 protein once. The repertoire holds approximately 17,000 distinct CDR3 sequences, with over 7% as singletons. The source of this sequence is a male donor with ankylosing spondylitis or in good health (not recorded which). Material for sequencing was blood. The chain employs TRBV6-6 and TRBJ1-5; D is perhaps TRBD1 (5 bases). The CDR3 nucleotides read TGTGCCAGCAGTTACACCAGGGACTCCAATCAGCCCCAGCATTTT. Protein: CASSYTRDSNQPQHF.